This T cell receptor beta chain was sequenced during a study of regulatory T cells in long-lasting Graves disease. Whole-study context: Antithyroid drugs had been taken by newly diagnosed Graves' patients for under 3 months.

Through Arm-PCR of CDR3 regions and iRepertoire HTBI primers, TCR beta libraries were built. TCRdb used MiXCR to reprocess the multiplex PCR reads, holding one entry per CDR3 protein. The data show fewer than 350,000 distinct CDR3 sequences, with roughly 18% seen just once and less than 40% held by the top ten. The ends lost 8 bases at V and 5 bases at J; junction bases unmatched: 10. This CDR3 has 14 amino acids. In germline, CDR1 is SEHNR, CDR2 FQNEAQ (reference sequence). As for time point: newly diagnosed GD, antithyroid drugs for less than 3 months. Scientists built the TCR library using RNA that was extracted from PBMCs. Patients all came to the study from an endocrinology department in Xi'an, China. Tubes containing EDTA received about 9.7 milliliters of drawn peripheral blood. This clonotype was seen at least ten times. As yet, its antigen is unknown. Study conclusions and caveats: With some 2,500 shared public clonotypes, persistent patients exceeded new patients, who shared about a thousand.

The genes are TRBV7-9 and TRBJ2-5, with 8 bases aligning to TRBD2. This receptor was obtained from a female donor with Graves disease. The source was peripheral blood mononuclear cells (PBMCs), collected at new diagnosis, from a patient treated with antithyroid drugs. Written as DNA, the CDR3 is TGTGCCAGCGACTCGGGGGGGAGTCCGGAGACCCAGTACTTC. It specifies CASDSGGSPETQYF.